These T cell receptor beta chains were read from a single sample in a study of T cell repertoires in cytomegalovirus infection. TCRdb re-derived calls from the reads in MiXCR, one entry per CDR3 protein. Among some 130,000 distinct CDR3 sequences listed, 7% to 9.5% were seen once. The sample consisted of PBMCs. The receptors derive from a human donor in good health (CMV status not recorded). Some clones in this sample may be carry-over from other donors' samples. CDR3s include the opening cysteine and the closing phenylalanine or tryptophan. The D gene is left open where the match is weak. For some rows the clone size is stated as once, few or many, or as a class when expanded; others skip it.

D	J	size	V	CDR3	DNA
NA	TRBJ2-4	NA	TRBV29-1	CSVVLGYIQYF	TGCAGCGTTGTGTTAGGTTACATTCAGTACTTC
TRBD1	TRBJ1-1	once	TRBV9	CASSGPQGDTEAFF	TGTGCCAGCAGCGGACCTCAGGGGGACACTGAAGCTTTCTTT
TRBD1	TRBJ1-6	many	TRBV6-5	CASSYNRGKSYNSPLHF	TGTGCCAGCAGTTACAACAGGGGAAAGTCCTATAATTCACCCCTCCACTTT
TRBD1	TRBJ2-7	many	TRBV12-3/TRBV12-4	CASRPDRGRTYEQYF	TGTGCCAGCAGACCCGACAGGGGGCGAACCTACGAGCAGTACTTC
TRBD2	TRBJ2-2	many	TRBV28	CASSSGLANTGELFF	TGTGCCAGCAGTTCGGGACTAGCGAACACCGGGGAGCTGTTTTTT
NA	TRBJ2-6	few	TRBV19	CASGGQSPSGANVLTF	TGTGCCAGCGGTGGACAGTCGCCTTCTGGGGCCAACGTCCTGACTTTC
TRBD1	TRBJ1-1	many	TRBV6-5	CASSYRTGRWGTEAFF	TGTGCCAGCAGTTACAGGACAGGGCGGTGGGGCACTGAAGCTTTCTTT
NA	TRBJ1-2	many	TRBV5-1	CASSILDRSYGYTF	TGCGCCAGCAGCATACTGGACAGATCCTATGGCTACACCTTC
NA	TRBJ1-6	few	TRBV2	CASSGGPISPLHF	TGTGCCAGCAGTGGGGGACCGATATCACCCCTCCACTTT
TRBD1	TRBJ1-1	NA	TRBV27	CASSSFTGGAPEAFF	TGTGCCAGCAGTTCTTTCACAGGGGGGGCCCCTGAAGCTTTCTTT
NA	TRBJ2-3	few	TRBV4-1	CASSQGRVYNTDTQYF	TGCGCCAGCAGCCAAGGTCGGGTCTACAACACAGATACGCAGTATTTT
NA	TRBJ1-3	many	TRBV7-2	CASYRSGYSGNTIYF	TGTGCCAGTTACAGATCAGGGTACTCTGGAAACACCATATATTTT
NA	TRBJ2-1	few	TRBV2	CASTPPGRKYNEQFF	TGTGCCAGCACCCCCCCGGGCCGGAAATACAATGAGCAGTTCTTC
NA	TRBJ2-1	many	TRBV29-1	CSVGAVGNEQFF	TGCAGCGTCGGAGCGGTTGGCAATGAGCAGTTCTTC
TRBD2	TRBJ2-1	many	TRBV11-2	CASSPRTSWSEQFF	TGTGCCAGCAGCCCACGGACTAGCTGGAGTGAGCAGTTCTTC
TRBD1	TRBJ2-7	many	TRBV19	CASSVFSGQSSYEQYF	TGTGCCAGTAGTGTTTTTTCGGGACAGAGCTCCTACGAGCAGTACTTC
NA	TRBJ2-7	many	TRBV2	CASSVGGDYEQYF	TGTGCCAGCAGTGTTGGAGGGGACTACGAGCAGTACTTC
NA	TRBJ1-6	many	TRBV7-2	CASSLGPYNSPLHF	TGTGCCAGCAGCTTGGGCCCCTATAATTCACCCCTCCACTTT
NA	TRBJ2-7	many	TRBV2	CASRDDSSEQYF	TGTGCCAGCAGGGACGACAGTTCCGAGCAGTACTTC
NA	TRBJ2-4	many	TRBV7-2	CASSLTHTGAKNIQYF	TGTGCCAGCAGCTTAACCCACACGGGGGCCAAAAACATTCAGTACTTC
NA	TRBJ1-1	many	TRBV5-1	CASSSSTGFLAFF	TGCGCCAGCAGCTCATCGACAGGTTTTTTGGCTTTCTTT
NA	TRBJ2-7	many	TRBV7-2	CASSLGAASSYEQYF	TGTGCCAGCAGCTTAGGGGCGGCTAGCTCCTACGAGCAGTACTTC
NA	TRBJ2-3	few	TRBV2	CASTEADTQYF	TGTGCCAGCACCGAAGCAGATACGCAGTATTTT
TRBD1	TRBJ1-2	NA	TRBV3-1	CASSQATGGNYGYTF	TGTGCCAGCAGCCAAGCGACAGGGGGCAACTATGGCTACACCTTC
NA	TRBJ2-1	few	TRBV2	CASSGLSGELNEQFF	TGTGCCAGCAGTGGCCTTAGCGGCGAACTCAATGAGCAGTTCTTC
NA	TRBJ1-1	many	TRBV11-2	CASSWQAGSNTEAFF	TGTGCCAGCAGCTGGCAGGCAGGATCGAACACTGAAGCTTTCTTT
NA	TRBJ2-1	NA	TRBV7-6	CASSRNGQGLSYNEQFF	TGTGCCAGCAGCCGAAATGGGCAGGGGCTATCCTACAATGAGCAGTTCTTC
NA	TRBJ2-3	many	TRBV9	CASSVVSPGLLTDTQYF	TGTGCCAGCAGCGTAGTGTCTCCGGGACTCCTCACAGATACGCAGTATTTT
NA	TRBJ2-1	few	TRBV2	CASSPRQKSYNEQFF	TGTGCCAGCAGTCCCCGACAAAAATCCTACAATGAGCAGTTCTTC
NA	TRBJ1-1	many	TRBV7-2	CASLLQTEAFF	TGTGCCAGCCTTTTACAGACTGAAGCTTTCTTT
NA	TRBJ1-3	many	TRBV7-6	CASSYPHSTSGNTIYF	TGTGCCAGCAGCTACCCCCACAGTACCTCTGGAAACACCATATATTTT
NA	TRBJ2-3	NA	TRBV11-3	CACSSEPLGPLGEDTQYF	TGCGCCTGCAGCTCCGAGCCCCTAGGACCCTTGGGAGAAGATACGCAGTATTTT
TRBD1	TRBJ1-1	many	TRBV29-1	CSVEPGQGNMNTEAFF	TGCAGCGTTGAACCGGGACAGGGGAATATGAACACTGAAGCTTTCTTT
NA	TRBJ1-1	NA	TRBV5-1	CASSPQGGTEAFF	TGCGCCAGCAGCCCACAGGGTGGAACTGAAGCTTTCTTT
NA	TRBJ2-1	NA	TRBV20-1	CSARDGTQDEQFF	TGCAGTGCTAGAGATGGCACCCAGGATGAGCAGTTCTTC
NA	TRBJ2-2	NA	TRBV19	CASSIDRRNTGELFF	TGTGCCAGTAGTATTGACAGACGGAACACCGGGGAGCTGTTTTTT
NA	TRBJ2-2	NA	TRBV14	CASSQDQAGDTGELFF	TGTGCCAGCAGCCAAGATCAAGCAGGGGACACCGGGGAGCTGTTTTTT
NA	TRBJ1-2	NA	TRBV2	CASSRDSDGYTF	TGTGCCAGCAGCCGGGACTCCGATGGCTACACCTTC
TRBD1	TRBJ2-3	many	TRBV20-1	CSARSPGGHDAIPDTQYF	TGCAGTGCTAGATCCCCAGGGGGCCACGATGCGATCCCAGATACGCAGTATTTT
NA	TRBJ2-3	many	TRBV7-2	CASSPGGDTQYF	TGTGCCAGCAGCCCCGGGGGAGATACGCAGTATTTT
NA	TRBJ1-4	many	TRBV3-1	CASSQEGHFPRTNEKLFF	TGTGCCAGCAGCCAAGAGGGGCATTTCCCAAGAACTAATGAAAAACTGTTTTTT
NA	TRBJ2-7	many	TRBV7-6	CASSLGDVSYEQYF	TGTGCCAGCAGCTTAGGTGACGTTTCCTACGAGCAGTACTTC
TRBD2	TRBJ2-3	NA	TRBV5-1	CASSADPSGGNTQYF	TGCGCCAGCAGCGCGGACCCTAGCGGGGGTAATACGCAGTATTTT
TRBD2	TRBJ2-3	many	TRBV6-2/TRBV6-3	CASSSLSGSGGTDTQYF	TGTGCCAGCAGTTCACTGTCGGGTAGCGGGGGAACAGATACGCAGTATTTT
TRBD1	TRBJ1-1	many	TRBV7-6	CASSSFQGGNPNTEAFF	TGTGCCAGCAGCTCCTTCCAGGGGGGAAACCCGAACACTGAAGCTTTCTTT
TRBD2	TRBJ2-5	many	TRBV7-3	CASSLGAGGVQETQYF	TGTGCCAGCAGCTTAGGGGCGGGGGGGGTTCAAGAGACCCAGTACTTC
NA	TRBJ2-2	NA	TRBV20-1	CSARPWVNPNTGELFF	TGCAGTGCTAGACCCTGGGTAAATCCGAACACCGGGGAGCTGTTTTTT
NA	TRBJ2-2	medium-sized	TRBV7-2	CASSLNTGELFF	TGTGCCAGCAGCTTGAACACCGGGGAGCTGTTTTTT
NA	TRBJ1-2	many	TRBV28	CASSLAPNYGYTF	TGTGCCAGCAGTTTAGCCCCTAACTATGGCTACACCTTC
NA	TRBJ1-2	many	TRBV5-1	CASSSREVGSNYGYTF	TGCGCCAGCAGCTCCAGGGAGGTCGGCTCTAACTATGGCTACACCTTC
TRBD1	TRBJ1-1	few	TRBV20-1	CSARDQDRVWVNGAFF	TGCAGTGCTAGAGACCAAGACAGGGTCTGGGTGAATGGGGCTTTCTTT
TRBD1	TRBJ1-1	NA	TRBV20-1	CSAPGQGYLAFF	TGCAGTGCTCCGGGACAGGGATATTTAGCTTTCTTT
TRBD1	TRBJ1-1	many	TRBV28	CASRYPTGTGIWNTEAFF	TGTGCCAGCAGGTACCCCACGGGGACAGGGATTTGGAACACTGAAGCTTTCTTT
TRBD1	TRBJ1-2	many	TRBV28	CASRDREGLGYTF	TGTGCCAGCAGGGACAGGGAGGGTCTGGGCTACACCTTC
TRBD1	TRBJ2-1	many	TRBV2	CASRGPGQGVENEQFF	TGTGCCAGCAGGGGACCGGGACAGGGAGTTGAGAATGAGCAGTTCTTC
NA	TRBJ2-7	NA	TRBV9	CASARGPSYEQYF	TGTGCCAGCGCCAGGGGCCCCTCCTACGAGCAGTACTTC
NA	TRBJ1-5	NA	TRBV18	CASSPVGRNQPQHF	TGTGCCAGCTCACCTGTAGGTCGAAATCAGCCCCAGCATTTT
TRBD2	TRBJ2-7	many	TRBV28	CASSLQGLAGGEQYF	TGTGCCAGCAGTCTCCAAGGACTAGCGGGGGGTGAGCAGTACTTC
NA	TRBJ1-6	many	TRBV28	CASSAGTENSPLHF	TGTGCCAGCAGTGCCGGGACGGAAAATTCACCCCTCCACTTT